The rows below give T cell receptor beta chains drawn from one sample of a study of cytomegalovirus exposure and HLA in healthy donors. Clones were sequenced by immunoSEQ multiplex PCR, and TCRdb holds only the in-frame ones, with some missing. The sample records some 130,000 clones, around four fifths being singletons. Material: PBMCs. These receptors were obtained from a female donor in good health and CMV-seronegative. Both conserved end residues are part of each CDR3. The D gene is left open where the match is weak. The size field is filled for only some rows; it gives once, few, many or a size class.

j_call v_call clone_size d_call cdr3_nt cdr3_aa
TRBJ2-5 TRBV5-1 NA TRBD2 TGCGCCAGCAGCTCCGGGACTAGCGGGAGTATTTTGTGGGAGACCCAGTACTTC CASSSGTSGSILWETQYF
TRBJ1-5 TRBV6-5 once NA TGTGCCAGCAGTTGGAAGGGGTCCCATCAGCCCCAGCATTTT CASSWKGSHQPQHF
TRBJ2-2 TRBV18 NA NA TGTGCCAGCTCACTTCGAGGGAGTCCCACCGGGGAGCTGTTTTTT CASSLRGSPTGELFF
TRBJ2-7 TRBV6-5 NA TRBD2 TGTGCCAGCAGTTACGATAGCGGGAGGGTCAACGAGCAGTACTTC CASSYDSGRVNEQYF
TRBJ2-5 TRBV6-5 NA TRBD2 TGTGCCAGCAGTACTAGCGGGAGGGCCCAAGAGACCCAGTACTTC CASSTSGRAQETQYF
TRBJ1-5 TRBV27 NA NA TGTGCCAGCAGTTTATCTCACAATCAGCCCCAGCATTTT CASSLSHNQPQHF
TRBJ2-5 TRBV7-3 NA NA TGTGCCAGCAGCTCCGCGTACCAAGAGACCCAGTACTTC CASSSAYQETQYF
TRBJ2-7 TRBV19 NA NA TGTGCCAGTAGTAAGGGACCGAGGGGGACTAACGAGCAGTACTTC CASSKGPRGTNEQYF
TRBJ2-3 TRBV9 once NA TGTGCCAGCAGCGTGCGCCCTTACACAGATACGCAGTATTTT CASSVRPYTDTQYF
TRBJ2-7 TRBV18 NA NA TGTGCCAGCTCAGAAGCTTACGAGCAGTACTTC CASSEAYEQYF
TRBJ2-7 TRBV14 few TRBD1 TGTGCCAGCAGCCAAGATCTTGGGACAGGGGCACTCTACGAGCAGTACTTC CASSQDLGTGALYEQYF
TRBJ1-1 TRBV29-1 once NA TGCAGCGTAGAAGTCCTTGAAGCTTTCTTT CSVEVLEAFF
TRBJ2-3 TRBV6-5 NA TRBD2 TGTGCCAGCAGTCCTAGCGGGACGGGGGCAGATACGCAGTATTTT CASSPSGTGADTQYF
TRBJ1-6 TRBV15 NA NA TGTGCCACCAGCAGAGAGGCGGGGGCGGCCTCACCCCTCCACTTT CATSREAGAASPLHF
TRBJ2-7 TRBV2 once NA TGTGCCAGCAGTTCGCGCTGGACAGCTTTCGAGCAGTACTTC CASSSRWTAFEQYF
TRBJ2-1 TRBV7-2 NA TRBD2 TGTGCCAGCAGCTTAGTTAGCGGGAGCGAGAATGAGCAGTTCTTC CASSLVSGSENEQFF
TRBJ1-5 TRBV19 NA NA TGTGCCAGTAAGCTGGGCAGTTATAGCAATCAGCCCCAGCATTTT CASKLGSYSNQPQHF